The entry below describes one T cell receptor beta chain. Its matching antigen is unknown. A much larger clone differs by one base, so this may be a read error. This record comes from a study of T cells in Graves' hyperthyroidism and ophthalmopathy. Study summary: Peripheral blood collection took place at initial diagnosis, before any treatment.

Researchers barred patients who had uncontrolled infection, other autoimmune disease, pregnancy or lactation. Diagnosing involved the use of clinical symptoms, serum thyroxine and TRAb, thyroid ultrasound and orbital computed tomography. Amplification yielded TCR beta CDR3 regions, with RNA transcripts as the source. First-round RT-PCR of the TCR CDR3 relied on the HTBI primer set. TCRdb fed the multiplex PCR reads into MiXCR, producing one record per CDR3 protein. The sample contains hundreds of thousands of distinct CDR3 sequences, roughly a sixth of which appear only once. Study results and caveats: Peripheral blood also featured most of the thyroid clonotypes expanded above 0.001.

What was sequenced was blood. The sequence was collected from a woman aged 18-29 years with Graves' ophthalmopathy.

The CDR3 nucleotides are TGTGCCAGCAGCCTCCGGGCGGGATTCTATGGCTACACCTTC. The encoded protein is CASSLRAGFYGYTF. The genes are TRBV28 and TRBJ1-2, with no clear D. The CDR3 is made up of 14 amino acids. Between the trimmed V and J ends, which lost 6 bases and 4 bases, there was a span of 15 bases. From germline, CDR1 is MDHEN and CDR2 SYDVKM.